This is a list of T cell receptor beta chains from one sample in a study of OX40 agonist ivuxolimab in advanced cancers. The table came from immunoSEQ multiplex PCR; TCRdb's copy has only in-frame clones and leaves some out. The sample lists 75,000 or so clones; approximately 81% were seen once. Here the sequenced sample was CD4+ or CD8+ T cells sorted from blood, taken in a trial of the OX40 agonist ivuxolimab. These receptors were taken from an adult with an advanced solid tumor such as melanoma, head and neck, liver or kidney cancer. Each CDR3 is given with its conserved first and last residue. The D gene is left open where the match is weak. For some rows the clone size is stated as once, few or many, or as a class when expanded; others skip it.

V	size	J	D	DNA	CDR3
TRBV14	.	TRBJ1-5	.	TGTGCCAGCAGCCAAGTTTCGGGTCAGCCCCAGCATTTT	CASSQVSGQPQHF
TRBV21-1	.	TRBJ2-7	.	TGTGCCAGCAGCAAAGGAGCCCGATTCGAGCAGTACTTC	CASSKGARFEQYF
TRBV18	.	TRBJ1-1	TRBD1	TGTGCCAGCTCAGGACAGGCCAACACTGAAGCTTTCTTT	CASSGQANTEAFF
TRBV5-1	.	TRBJ1-1	.	TGCGCCAGCAGCGCTAGGACAGCGAACACTGAAGCTTTCTTT	CASSARTANTEAFF
TRBV5-1	once	TRBJ2-2	.	TGCGCCAGCAGCCCCAGGGGAGAGGGTGGCACCGGGGAGCTGTTTTTT	CASSPRGEGGTGELFF
TRBV10-3	.	TRBJ2-3	TRBD2	TGTGCCATCAGTGAGACCCCAGCGGGGAGTAGCACAGATACGCAGTATTTT	CAISETPAGSSTDTQYF
TRBV7-2	.	TRBJ2-2	TRBD1	TGTGCCAGCAGCACCGGACAGGGGCCCGGGGAGCTGTTTTTT	CASSTGQGPGELFF
TRBV7-9	.	TRBJ1-1	TRBD1	TGTGCCAGCAGCTCACAGGGGGCTCACACTGAAGCTTTCTTT	CASSSQGAHTEAFF
TRBV19	.	TRBJ2-7	TRBD2	TGTGCCAGTAGGTTTAGCGGGGCTAGCTCCTACGAGCAGTACTTC	CASRFSGASSYEQYF
TRBV7-8	.	TRBJ2-7	.	TGTGCCAGCAGCCGACGAGGGGGTACCTACGAGCAGTACTTC	CASSRRGGTYEQYF
TRBV18	.	TRBJ2-7	.	TGTGCCAGCTCACTCAAACAGGGATCCGAGCAGTACTTC	CASSLKQGSEQYF
TRBV27	.	TRBJ1-4	TRBD1	TGTGCCAGCAGTTCGCTTATAGGGGGCCTAAATGAAAAACTGTTTTTT	CASSSLIGGLNEKLFF
TRBV11-1	.	TRBJ2-3	.	TGTGCCAGCAGCTCCGTTTACGCGTTAGAAGATACGCAGTATTTT	CASSSVYALEDTQYF
TRBV5-1	.	TRBJ1-5	.	TGCGCCAGCAGCTTGGAAGGGTCCGTCAATCAGCCCCAGCATTTT	CASSLEGSVNQPQHF
TRBV6-5	.	TRBJ2-7	TRBD1	TGTGCCAGCAGGAGACAGGGGTCCTACGAGCAGTACTTC	CASRRQGSYEQYF
TRBV5-4	once	TRBJ1-2	TRBD1	TGTGCCAGCAGCTTCGGACAGGGGAACTATGGCTACACCTTC	CASSFGQGNYGYTF